This is a list of T cell receptor beta chains from one sample in a study of PD-1 and CTLA-4 blockade in melanoma. Produced via immunoSEQ multiplex PCR; TCRdb's table is partial and in-frame only. This table holds under 40,000 clones, about nine tenths found once. Sample: CD8+ T cells from peripheral blood, taken from a patient given anti-PD-1 treatment. All receptors derive from a human donor with melanoma. Each CDR3 is given with its conserved first and last residue. D genes are given only for firm matches. Expanded clones are given a class, and other clones once, few, many or no size at all.

size: .
V: TRBV30
J: TRBJ1-1
D: .
DNA: TGTGCCTGGAGTGAGCAGAACACTGAAGCTTTCTTT
CDR3: CAWSEQNTEAFF

size: .
V: TRBV24-1
J: TRBJ2-1
D: .
DNA: TGTGCCACCAGTGTGGGGACCAATGAGCAGTTCTTC
CDR3: CATSVGTNEQFF

size: .
V: TRBV21-1
J: TRBJ2-3
D: .
DNA: TGTGCCAGCACCCTTAGGGGAATCGCAGATACGCAGTATTTT
CDR3: CASTLRGIADTQYF

size: .
V: TRBV9
J: TRBJ1-3
D: .
DNA: TGTGCCAGCAGCGTTAAGGAGGCAGGTCCTTTTGGAAACACCATATATTTT
CDR3: CASSVKEAGPFGNTIYF

size: .
V: TRBV27
J: TRBJ1-2
D: TRBD1
DNA: TGTGCCAGCAGTAATCCCGGGACAGGGGACTATGGCTACACCTTC
CDR3: CASSNPGTGDYGYTF

size: .
V: TRBV30
J: TRBJ1-1
D: .
DNA: TGTGCCTGGGCCCTGGACACTGAAGCTTTCTTT
CDR3: CAWALDTEAFF

size: few
V: TRBV27
J: TRBJ2-4
D: TRBD1
DNA: TGTGCCAGCAGTTCATCAGGGACAGGGGCCCTTCTAGCCAAAAACATTCAGTACTTC
CDR3: CASSSSGTGALLAKNIQYF

size: .
V: TRBV27
J: TRBJ1-4
D: .
DNA: TGTGCCAGCAGTTTAGGGGCGTTTGGGGAAAAACTGTTTTTT
CDR3: CASSLGAFGEKLFF

size: .
V: TRBV10-1
J: TRBJ2-1
D: .
DNA: TGCGCCAGCAGACAGGGGGGGCTAAACAATGAGCAGTTCTTC
CDR3: CASRQGGLNNEQFF

size: .
V: TRBV7-8
J: TRBJ1-5
D: TRBD1
DNA: TGTGCCAGCAGCGCCAATCCGGACAGGGGGTTCAATCAGCCCCAGCATTTT
CDR3: CASSANPDRGFNQPQHF

size: .
V: TRBV6-6
J: TRBJ1-5
D: .
DNA: .
CDR3: CASSTSTEYSNQPQHF

size: .
V: TRBV5-4
J: TRBJ2-1
D: TRBD1
DNA: TGTGCCAGCAGCCAAGGGACAGCGCCCTACAATGAGCAGTTCTTC
CDR3: CASSQGTAPYNEQFF

size: .
V: TRBV6-1
J: TRBJ2-5
D: .
DNA: TGTGCCAGCAGTGAGGAGCGGGGGACAGGGCTTTTGGAGACCCAGTACTTC
CDR3: CASSEERGTGLLETQYF

size: once
V: TRBV7-6
J: TRBJ2-1
D: TRBD1
DNA: TGTGCCAGCAGCTTAGAAGGGGAGGACAGGGGGGTCAATGAGCAGTTCTTC
CDR3: CASSLEGEDRGVNEQFF

size: .
V: TRBV24-1
J: TRBJ2-1
D: .
DNA: TGTGCCACCAGTGATTTGCGAGACAATGAGCAGTTCTTC
CDR3: CATSDLRDNEQFF

size: .
V: TRBV6-1
J: TRBJ2-7
D: TRBD1
DNA: TGTGCCAGCAGTGAATGGACAGGGAGCTACGAGCAGTACTTC
CDR3: CASSEWTGSYEQYF

size: .
V: TRBV23-1
J: TRBJ1-6
D: .
DNA: TGCGCCAGCAGTCAATTTCCGCAGGAGGGGCAAAGGGGAATCGATTCACCCCTCCACTTT
CDR3: CASSQFPQEGQRGIDSPLHF

size: .
V: TRBV9
J: TRBJ2-5
D: TRBD1
DNA: TGTGCCAGCAGCGTAGGGGACAGGGCAGAGACCCAGTACTTC
CDR3: CASSVGDRAETQYF

size: .
V: TRBV12-3/TRBV12-4
J: TRBJ2-7
D: TRBD2
DNA: TGTGCCAGCAGGGGACTAGCGGGTTACGAGCAGTACTTC
CDR3: CASRGLAGYEQYF

size: .
V: TRBV19
J: TRBJ2-5
D: TRBD2
DNA: TGTGCCAGTAAAGCCAGCGGGGTGTGGGGAGAGACCCAGTACTTC
CDR3: CASKASGVWGETQYF

size: .
V: TRBV28
J: TRBJ2-2
D: TRBD1
DNA: TGTGCCAGCAGTTTGACAGGGGTGAGCGGGGAGCTGTTTTTT
CDR3: CASSLTGVSGELFF

size: .
V: TRBV30
J: TRBJ1-1
D: .
DNA: TGTGCCTGGAGTGTACTTCGGGACACTGAAGCTTTCTTT
CDR3: CAWSVLRDTEAFF

size: .
V: TRBV30
J: TRBJ2-6
D: TRBD1
DNA: TGTGCCTGGAGTTTGGGGACAGTCGGGGCCAACGTCCTGACTTTC
CDR3: CAWSLGTVGANVLTF

size: .
V: TRBV27
J: TRBJ2-7
D: .
DNA: TGTGCCAGCAGTTTACCGTCGAGGAGGGATCACGAGCAGTACTTC
CDR3: CASSLPSRRDHEQYF

size: .
V: TRBV12-3/TRBV12-4
J: TRBJ2-2
D: .
DNA: TGTGCCAGCTGTACGGGGAACACCGGGGAGCTGTTTTTT
CDR3: CASCTGNTGELFF

size: .
V: TRBV24-1
J: TRBJ1-6
D: .
DNA: TGTGCCACCAGTGATCGGCAGGGGAATTCACCCCTCCACTTT
CDR3: CATSDRQGNSPLHF

size: few
V: TRBV28
J: TRBJ1-1
D: .
DNA: TGTGCCAGCTCCCCCGGGTGGGGAGGCACTGAAGCTTTCTTT
CDR3: CASSPGWGGTEAFF

size: .
V: TRBV6-5
J: TRBJ2-5
D: .
DNA: TGTGCCAGCACCCCCGGGTGGGGGCTCCAAGAGACCCAGTACTTC
CDR3: CASTPGWGLQETQYF

size: .
V: TRBV13
J: TRBJ1-1
D: TRBD1
DNA: TGTGCCAGCAGCTTTTCGGTGGGACAGTTCGACGTTAACACTGAAGCTTTCTTT
CDR3: CASSFSVGQFDVNTEAFF

size: .
V: TRBV5-5
J: TRBJ1-5
D: TRBD1
DNA: TGTGCCAGCAGCTCAGGACAGGGTTTGGGTCAGCCCCAGCATTTT
CDR3: CASSSGQGLGQPQHF

size: .
V: TRBV14
J: TRBJ2-5
D: .
DNA: TGTGCCAGCAGCCAAGCTCTGGGGCACTACCAAGAGACCCAGTACTTC
CDR3: CASSQALGHYQETQYF